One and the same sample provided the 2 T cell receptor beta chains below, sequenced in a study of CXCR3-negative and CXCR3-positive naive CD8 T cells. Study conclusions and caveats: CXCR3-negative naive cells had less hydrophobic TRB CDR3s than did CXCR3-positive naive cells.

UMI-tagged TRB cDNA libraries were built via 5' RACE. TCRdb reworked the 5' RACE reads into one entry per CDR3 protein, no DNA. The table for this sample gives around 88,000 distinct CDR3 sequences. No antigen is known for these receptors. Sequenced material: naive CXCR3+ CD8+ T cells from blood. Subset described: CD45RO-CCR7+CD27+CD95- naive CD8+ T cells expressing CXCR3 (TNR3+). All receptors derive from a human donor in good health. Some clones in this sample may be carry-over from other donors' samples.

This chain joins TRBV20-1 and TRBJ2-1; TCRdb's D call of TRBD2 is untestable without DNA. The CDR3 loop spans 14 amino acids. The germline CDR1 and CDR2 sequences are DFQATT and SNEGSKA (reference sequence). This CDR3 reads CSAGSGGLYNEQFF.

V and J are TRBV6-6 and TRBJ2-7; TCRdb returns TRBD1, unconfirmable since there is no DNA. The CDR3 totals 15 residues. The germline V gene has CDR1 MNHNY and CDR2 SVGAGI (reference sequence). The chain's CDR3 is CASSFTGTGSYEQYF.